This TCR beta chain was found in a study of blood T cell repertoires in COVID-19 (dated by TCRdb to the early 2020s). For context, the study as a whole: Samples from collaborators originated in the United States, Italy and Spain and spanned both the acute and convalescent phases of COVID-19. Nearly every sample came with metadata listing a de-identified subject ID, COVID-19 status, age in years and sex. The repertoires were released in a freely available public database intended as a resource for research on the immune response to SARS-CoV-2. The dataset comprised deeply sampled blood TCRbeta repertoires from subjects exposed to, actively infected with, or recovered from COVID-19. Samples came from the ongoing ImmuneRACE study (first 160 participants) plus 1,254 subjects from 6 global collaborators. Where HLA class I and class II types were available, the types were taken from metadata supplied by the sample provider, not from assay-based typing. The prospective study material was composed of cDNA or gDNA derived from T cells, B-cell-depleted T cells, or PBMCs. Overall study results and their limits: The quantity of clinical and demographic metadata differed by source and by participant and was supplied without curation.

Turning to this clone: The antigen it recognizes is unknown. Base qualities are not provided; no much larger clone lies one nucleotide away.

Enrolling through a virtual design, the prospective study's participants ranged in age from roughly 18 to 90 years and lived across some 22 United States geographic areas. In the prospective study, participants were assigned to cohorts based on the clinical history participants reported in a screening survey and a study questionnaire. In the prospective study, whole blood, serum and a nasopharyngeal or oropharyngeal swab were collected from each participant by mobile phlebotomists. Additional blood draws and questionnaires over an approximately two-month period could optionally be provided by prospective study participants. Before DNA extraction, prospective study blood samples were shipped either frozen or at room temperature. TCRbeta CDR3 regions were amplified from genomic DNA using the immunoSEQ Assay, a bias-controlled multiplex PCR. The authors' pipeline ran thus. The number of nucleated cells in each sample was estimated by amplification of reference gene primers within the assay. To quantify the absolute abundance of each unique TCRbeta CDR3 rearrangement, sequence reads were collapsed and filtered. For each sample, productive Simpson clonality was calculated as the square root of Simpson's diversity index over productive rearrangements. This is the immuneACCESS table as TCRdb keeps it, with only in-frame sequences that have V and J called. A part of the clones is gone; compared with another copy, unresolved V genes explain less than half, and the rest is unexplained. V and J calls and clone size come straight from that table; D and trimming were deduced from the DNA. The sample contains around 200,000 clones, 80% to 90% of them found a single time. Roughly 2.4% of the sample rests with the top ten.

From the cysteine up to the phenylalanine, the CDR3 has a length of 20 residues. Only the CDR3 part of the read is kept: 60 bases, read in frame from the first base. V loses 3 bases at its end and J loses 5 bases; junction bases beyond the gene matches: 18. Sequences SGHNT (CDR1) and YENEEA (CDR2) are obtained from the germline V gene. The receptor comes from a woman aged 40 to 55 with acute COVID-19. The sequencing sample was made of PBMCs or T cells enriched from blood (not recorded which). The V and J segments used are TRBV11-3 and TRBJ2-2; a stretch of 10 junction bases matches TRBD2. The CDR3 is CASSFKKRPSGRALTGELFF. The DNA is as follows: TGTGCCAGCAGCTTTAAAAAGCGACCCAGCGGGAGGGCCTTGACCGGGGAGCTGTTTTTT.